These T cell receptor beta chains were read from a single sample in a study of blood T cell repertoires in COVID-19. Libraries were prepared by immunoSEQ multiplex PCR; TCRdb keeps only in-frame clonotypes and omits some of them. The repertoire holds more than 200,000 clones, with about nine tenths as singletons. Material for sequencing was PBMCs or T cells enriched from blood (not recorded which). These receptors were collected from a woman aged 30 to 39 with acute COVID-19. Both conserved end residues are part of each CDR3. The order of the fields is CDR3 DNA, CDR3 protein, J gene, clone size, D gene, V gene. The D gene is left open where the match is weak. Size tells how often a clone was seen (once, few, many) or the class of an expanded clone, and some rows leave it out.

TGTGCCAGCAGTTCCCTCCCCTCAGGGGGTTATGACGAGCAGTACTTC CASSSLPSGGYDEQYF TRBJ2-7 NA TRBD1 TRBV6-5
TGTGCCAGCAGCTCCCCGCCCAGGGGAGTCAACGAGCAGTACTTC CASSSPPRGVNEQYF TRBJ2-7 NA NA TRBV5-4
TGTGCCAGCAGCTTAAATCGCCAAGAGACCCAGTACTTC CASSLNRQETQYF TRBJ2-5 NA NA TRBV5-4
TGTGCCAGCAGTTTAAGCGCGCACATCCCCACAGATACGCAGTATTTT CASSLSAHIPTDTQYF TRBJ2-3 NA NA TRBV27
TGTGCCAGCACCTCAGGACTAGCGGACAATGAGCAGTTCTTC CASTSGLADNEQFF TRBJ2-1 few TRBD2 TRBV9
TGTGCCAGCAGCGTAGCTGGGGCAGGAGTCCTCACTGAAGCTTTCTTT CASSVAGAGVLTEAFF TRBJ1-1 NA NA TRBV9
TGTGCCAGCACCACGACAGGGTCCTCCTACGAGCAGTACTTC CASTTTGSSYEQYF TRBJ2-7 NA TRBD1 TRBV27
TGTGCCAGTAGCCCCAAAGGGAGGGAAGCTTTCTTT CASSPKGREAFF TRBJ1-1 NA NA TRBV19
TGTGCCAGCTCACCACCGGGGGGTTCACCCCTCCACTTT CASSPPGGSPLHF TRBJ1-6 NA NA TRBV18
TGTGCCAGCAGCTCAACGCGGGGCACCGGGGAGCTGTTTTTT CASSSTRGTGELFF TRBJ2-2 NA NA TRBV11-2
TGTGCCAGCAACCGGGACATGAACACTGAAGCTTTCTTT CASNRDMNTEAFF TRBJ1-1 NA NA TRBV11-2
TGTGCCAGCAGCCGCCCGGATGGCTACACCTTC CASSRPDGYTF TRBJ1-2 NA NA TRBV5-6
TGTGCCTGGAGTGTACAGGTAACTCAGCCCCAGCATTTT CAWSVQVTQPQHF TRBJ1-5 NA NA TRBV30
TGTGCCAGCAGCTTAGACAGTAATCAGCCCCAGCATTTT CASSLDSNQPQHF TRBJ1-5 few NA TRBV6-2/TRBV6-3
TGTGCCTGGAGTGTACAGGGGGTTGTTGACACCTTC CAWSVQGVVDTF TRBJ1-2 NA TRBD1 TRBV30
TGTGCCAGTAGTATAGATCTACTAGGCCTAGCGGGGGGCTCCTACGAGCAGTACTTC CASSIDLLGLAGGSYEQYF TRBJ2-7 NA TRBD2 TRBV19
TGCAGTGCTAGTTCGCAGGGAGGTAAAATAACTGAAGCTTTCTTT CSASSQGGKITEAFF TRBJ1-1 NA NA TRBV20-1
TGTGCCAGCAGCTCCAACAGGGGGAATACTGAAGCTTTCTTT CASSSNRGNTEAFF TRBJ1-1 NA TRBD1 TRBV11-3
TGTGCCAGCAGCTTACGAACAGTCAATCAGCCCCAGCATTTT CASSLRTVNQPQHF TRBJ1-5 NA NA TRBV11-2
TGTGCCACCAGAAGGACAGGGGGAAACTATGGCTACACCTTC CATRRTGGNYGYTF TRBJ1-2 NA TRBD1 TRBV10-3
TGTGCCAGCAGTACCTGGGGCAGGGGAAAACAAGAGCAGTACTTC CASSTWGRGKQEQYF TRBJ2-7 NA NA TRBV28
TGTGCCAGCAGCTTTCAGGGGTTTGGGGGGAACACTGAAGCTTTCTTT CASSFQGFGGNTEAFF TRBJ1-1 once NA TRBV11-2
TGTGCCAGCAGTAGACAGGGAAACGTTTCACCCCTCCACTTT CASSRQGNVSPLHF TRBJ1-6 NA TRBD1 TRBV6-5
TGTGCCTGGAGTTACCGGCGCGGGGGGTCCTCAGGAGCTTTCTTT CAWSYRRGGSSGAFF TRBJ1-1 NA NA TRBV30
TGTGCCAGCAGCTCGAACCCGAGGCAGCCCCAGCATTTT CASSSNPRQPQHF TRBJ1-5 NA NA TRBV5-6
TGCGCCAGCAGCTTGGATCAGGGGATGGGTGGCTACACCTTC CASSLDQGMGGYTF TRBJ1-2 NA NA TRBV5-1
TGCGCCAGCAGCTCCCCACCGGAGGGAAAGGGGTGGAACACTGAAGCTTTCTTT CASSSPPEGKGWNTEAFF TRBJ1-1 NA NA TRBV5-1
TGTGCCAGCAGCTTATTGAGCGGGGGGGCCGTCCACAATGAGCAGTTCTTC CASSLLSGGAVHNEQFF TRBJ2-1 NA TRBD2 TRBV11-2
TGTGCCAGTAGTCCTCGTTTGAGCTCCTATAATTCACCCCTCCACTTT CASSPRLSSYNSPLHF TRBJ1-6 NA NA TRBV19
TGTGCCAGCAGCAAAGAAAAACAATTCTCCTACAATGAGCAGTTCTTC CASSKEKQFSYNEQFF TRBJ2-1 NA NA TRBV21-1
TGTGCCAGCAGTCGGGACAGGGCGAACATTCAGTACTTC CASSRDRANIQYF TRBJ2-4 NA TRBD1 TRBV28
TGCGCCAGCAGCCAAGATATCGGGACTAGCGGGGGGTCGGGTTTT CASSQDIGTSGGSGF TRBJ2-3 NA TRBD2 TRBV4-1
TGTGCCAGCAGACCAGGACAGGGCGGAGGCACTGAAGCTTTCTTT CASRPGQGGGTEAFF TRBJ1-1 NA TRBD1 TRBV7-8
TGTGCCAGCAGCTTAGGAAGTGTCGGGGACTATGGCTACACCTTC CASSLGSVGDYGYTF TRBJ1-2 few NA TRBV7-2
TGTGCCAGCAGTGGTTTTGACAGGGACCGAGAGACCCAGTACTTC CASSGFDRDRETQYF TRBJ2-5 NA TRBD1 TRBV25-1
TGCGCCAGCAGCTCGCGGACTAGCGGGGGGGCCGTGACCCAGTACTTC CASSSRTSGGAVTQYF TRBJ2-5 NA TRBD2 TRBV5-1
TGTGCCAGCTCACCAGGGTCGGGGGTCCGGTCCCAGGCGAACATCTATGTCTACACCTTC CASSPGSGVRSQANIYVYTF TRBJ1-2 few NA TRBV18
TGTGCCACCGATCCGAGGCAGAGCAATCAGCCCCAGCATTTT CATDPRQSNQPQHF TRBJ1-5 NA NA TRBV19
TGTGCCAGCAGCGACTCAAGACAGGGGGCGGAAAAACTGTTTTTT CASSDSRQGAEKLFF TRBJ1-4 once TRBD1 TRBV9
TGTGCCTGTGATGCCCCGACAGGTCGGGCTGCCCATGAGCAGTTCTTC CACDAPTGRAAHEQFF TRBJ2-1 NA NA TRBV30
TGCAGCGTTGAAGTCCGTCAGGGGGCCCACGAGCAGTACTTC CSVEVRQGAHEQYF TRBJ2-7 NA TRBD1 TRBV29-1
TGTGCCTGGAGTGATAGCTCTGGAAACACCATATATTTT CAWSDSSGNTIYF TRBJ1-3 NA NA TRBV30
TGTGCCAGCAGCTTAGCGCCGGGCAGGGGGCGAGATGGCTACACCTTC CASSLAPGRGRDGYTF TRBJ1-2 once TRBD1 TRBV7-2
TGTGCCAGCACCGTAACCCCAGGGAGGGGGAACACTGAAGCTTTCTTT CASTVTPGRGNTEAFF TRBJ1-1 NA NA TRBV27
TGTGCCAGCAGTGAAGGGTGGACTAGCACAGATACGCAGTATTTT CASSEGWTSTDTQYF TRBJ2-3 NA NA TRBV6-1
TGTGCCAGCAGCCTAATATCTTACAATGAGCAGTTCTTC CASSLISYNEQFF TRBJ2-1 NA NA TRBV3-1/TRBV3-2
TGTGCCAGCAGCTCGGGGACAGGACAGTACACAGATACGCAGTATTTT CASSSGTGQYTDTQYF TRBJ2-3 NA TRBD1 TRBV5-4
TGTGCCAGCAGTTACCCCCCGGGGCGGGGGGGCCAAGAGACCCAGTACTTC CASSYPPGRGGQETQYF TRBJ2-5 NA TRBD2 TRBV6-2/TRBV6-3
TGTGCCAGCAGTGAGAGCATGAACACTGAAGCTTTCTTT CASSESMNTEAFF TRBJ1-1 once NA TRBV12-3/TRBV12-4
TGTGCCAGCAGTTCATCCCCTCAGGGGGTTGTCTATGGCTACACCTTC CASSSSPQGVVYGYTF TRBJ1-2 NA TRBD1 TRBV28
TGCGCCAGCAGCTTTGGGGCAGGGGGTACCGGGGAGCTGTTTTTT CASSFGAGGTGELFF TRBJ2-2 once TRBD1 TRBV5-1